Each of the 21 T cell receptor beta chains below was sequenced from the same sample in a study of shared clonotypes between healthy human individuals (dated by TCRdb to about 2020). The library was built by means of the immunoSEQ multiplex PCR assay. Held by TCRdb, this immuneACCESS table contains in-frame sequences only and omits some clones. Under half of the omission traces to an unresolved V gene where checked; the cause of the rest is unknown. Here the sample has roughly 1,800,000 clones; about 95% occur a single time. Of the sample, around 1% is held by the ten largest clones. CD8 naive samples were CD45RO-negative cells positively selected for CCR7, giving a CD45RA+CCR7+ population that excluded TemRA cells. The specimen was naive CD8+ T cells sorted from blood. The cell subset or site tag for this specimen amounts to: CD45RA+CCR7+. These receptors all come from a man younger than 35 in good health.

The chain recombines TRBV28 with TRBJ2-3; weak D call: TRBD2 (6 bases). Germline CDR1 MDHEN, CDR2 SYDVKM. The CDR3 runs 13 residues. With 7 bases removed from V and 3 bases from J, the gap between germline ends came to 11 bases. The DNA for the CDR3 is TGTGCCAGCAAAACGGGGGATACAGATACGCAGTATTTT. It translates to CASKTGDTDTQYF.

With respect to this clone: The same CDR3 arises from other DNA sequences in this sample as well. The chain couples TRBV27 to TRBJ2-1; D might be TRBD1 (5 bases). The germline CDR1 and CDR2 sequences are MNHEY and SMNVEV (reference sequence). CDR3 length equals 14 residues. With 2 bases removed from V and 5 bases from J, the gap between germline ends came to 10 bases. The CDR3 region is CASSLRTPNNEQFF. The CDR3, as DNA: TGTGCCAGCAGTTTAAGGACACCAAACAATGAGCAGTTCTTC.

The V gene is TRBV7-9, the J gene TRBJ1-2; 8 positions match TRBD1. The V and J ends lost 5 bases and 3 bases, in that order; junction bases with no gene match: 17. This CDR3 has 18 residues. Germline CDR1 reads SEHNR; CDR2 reads FQNEAQ (reference sequence). Written as DNA, the CDR3 is TGTGCCAGCAGCCCCCACCTCTTAGGACAGGGCTTAGACTATGGCTACACCTTC. Translation gives CASSPHLLGQGLDYGYTF.

V and J are TRBV9 and TRBJ2-3, with TRBD2 matching over 7 bases. Germline CDR1 SGDLS, CDR2 YYNGEE. V lost 4 bases, J lost 1 base, and 9 bases stayed unmatched. This CDR3 is 16 amino acids long. The CDR3 DNA sequence: TGTGCCAGCAGCCCACCAGCGAGCGGGGGCACAGATACGCAGTATTTT. Translation: CASSPPASGGTDTQYF.

This clone was detected once. The chain carries TRBV30 and TRBJ2-1; D gene uncertain. The CDR3 sequence is 12 residues long. Trimming took off 2 bases at V and 4 bases at J, with 6 bases between the two ends. The germline V gene encodes CDR1 GTSNPN and CDR2 SVGIG (reference sequence). The chain's CDR3 is CAWSRVYNEQFF. For the CDR3, the DNA is TGTGCCTGGAGTCGGGTATACAATGAGCAGTTCTTC.

The rearrangement joins TRBV6-1 to TRBJ2-7; perhaps TRBD1 as D (6 bases). V shed 4 bases and J shed 3 bases, with 13 bases lying between them. Germline lookup yields CDR1 MNHNS and CDR2 SASEGT. This CDR3 is built from 14 residues. CDR3 nucleotide sequence: TGTGCCAGCAGTGCCCTTAAAGGGGGCTACGAGCAGTACTTC. It encodes CASSALKGGYEQYF.

This clone occurred once. This chain connects TRBV4-1 to TRBJ2-5; D unclear. The germline V gene encodes CDR1 MGHRA and CDR2 YSYEKL. The CDR3 is made up of 15 amino acids. The V gene lost 0 bases and the J gene lost 2 bases, with 10 bases spanning the gap. The CDR3 coding sequence is TGCGCCAGCAGCCAAGATGGTTTGCTACAAGAGACCCAGTACTTC. It translates to CASSQDGLLQETQYF.

J is TRBJ2-1 and V is TRBV5-1, with D perhaps TRBD2 (6 bases). V was cut by 3 bases and J by 2 bases, with 15 bases left in between. CDR3 length: 16 residues. The germline gives CDR1 SGHRS, CDR2 YFSETQ. CDR3 nucleotide sequence: TGCGCCAGCAGCTCGTGGGGGGACCCGGCCTACAATGAGCAGTTCTTC. Encoded protein: CASSSWGDPAYNEQFF. Full variable domain (outside the CDR3, taken from reference TRBV5-1 and TRBJ2-1): KAGVTQTPRYLIKTRGQQVTLSCSPISGHRSVSWYQQTPGQGLQFLFEYFSETQRNKGNFPGRFSGRQFSNSRSEMNVSTLELGDSALYLCASSSWGDPAYNEQFFGPGTRLTVL.

The chain carries TRBV6-5 and TRBJ2-2; TRBD1 matches 7 bases. Germline CDR1 MNHEY, CDR2 SVGAGI. V trimming: 5 bases; J trimming: 5 bases; junction bases outside the gene matches: 5. CDR3 length equals 14 residues. The CDR3 loop reads CASSQTGVTGELFF. DNA of the CDR3: TGTGCCAGCAGTCAAACAGGGGTGACCGGGGAGCTGTTTTTT.

V and J are TRBV10-3 and TRBJ2-7, with D perhaps TRBD1 or TRBD2 (5 bases each). Trimming left V 2 bases short and J 4 bases short, with 15 bases between. CDR3 size: 15 residues. CDR1 is ENHRY, CDR2 SYGVKD, per germline. CDR3 protein: CAISERIEGIYEQYF. Here the CDR3 DNA reads TGTGCCATCAGTGAGAGGATAGAGGGGATTTACGAGCAGTACTTC.

The chain has TRBV4-3 and TRBJ1-2; D not certain. This CDR3 comprises 16 residues. V lost 1 base, J lost 4 bases, and 16 bases lay in between. Germline V gene lookup returns CDR1 LGHNA and CDR2 YSLEER. The CDR3 region has the DNA TGCGCCAGCAGCCAAGTCGGAGCCATGGATTTCTATGGCTACACCTTC. Translated: CASSQVGAMDFYGYTF.

The chain joins TRBV7-9 to TRBJ2-6; 7 bases align to TRBD1. This CDR3 is built from 15 residues. Per the germline V gene, CDR1 is SEHNR and CDR2 is FQNEAQ (reference sequence). V shed 11 bases and J 0 bases; nucleotides not matched to a gene: 7. The CDR3 sequence is CAGRQGSSGANVLTF. The CDR3 nucleotides read TGTGCCGGAAGACAGGGTAGCTCTGGGGCCAACGTCCTGACTTTC.

The V and J genes are TRBV11-2 and TRBJ2-3; 9 nucleotides agree with TRBD2. The V segment lost 0 bases and the J segment 14 bases; nucleotides outside the gene matches: 3. Germline V gives CDR1 SGHAT, CDR2 FQNNGV. This CDR3 has 12 amino acids. CDR3 in amino acids: CASSLEAGGLYF. CDR3 DNA sequence: TGTGCCAGCAGCTTAGAGGCGGGGGGGCTGTATTTT.

Concerning this clone itself: Distinct nucleotide sequences in the sample also encode this CDR3. The chain has TRBV5-6 and TRBJ2-5, with D perhaps TRBD2 (5 bases). The CDR3 has 13 residues. The germline V gene has CDR1 SGHDT and CDR2 YYEEEE. With 0 bases removed from V and 5 bases from J, the gap between germline ends came to 8 bases. The CDR3 DNA reads as TGTGCCAGCAGCTTGGCACTAGAGGAGACCCAGTACTTC. This encodes CASSLALEETQYF.

V gene TRBV6-5 combines with J gene TRBJ1-1; D is possibly TRBD1 (5 bases). Germline assignment: CDR1 MNHEY and CDR2 SVGAGI. The CDR3 is 12 amino acids. With 2 bases removed from V and 11 bases from J, the gap between germline ends came to 12 bases. The CDR3 sequence is CASSYGLGTAFF. CDR3 nucleotide sequence: TGTGCCAGCAGTTACGGTCTGGGGACGGCTTTCTTT.

To note about this clone: The same CDR3 is also encoded by other DNA sequences in this sample. The V gene is TRBV7-9, the J gene TRBJ2-1; 13 bases fit TRBD2. This CDR3 spans 15 amino acids. With 4 bases clipped from V and 5 bases from J, the junction kept 2 bases outside the gene matches. Germline CDR1 SEHNR, CDR2 FQNEAQ (reference sequence). The CDR3 DNA reads TGTGCCAGCAGCTCGGGACTAGCGGGGAACAATGAGCAGTTCTTC. As protein: CASSSGLAGNNEQFF.

A single count supports this clone. V is TRBV27 and J is TRBJ2-3; 8 bases line up with TRBD2. With V trimmed by 2 bases and J by 3 bases, 4 bases remained unmatched. The CDR3 contains 15 residues. The germline V gene encodes CDR1 MNHEY and CDR2 SMNVEV (reference sequence). This CDR3 reads CASSLRRGATDTQYF. Here the CDR3 DNA reads TGTGCCAGCAGTTTACGGCGGGGGGCAACAGATACGCAGTATTTT.

The chain combines TRBV9 with TRBJ1-1; 12 nucleotides match TRBD1. Germline loops: CDR1 SGDLS, CDR2 YYNGEE. V lost 2 bases to trimming and J lost 10 bases; unmatched junction nucleotides: 9. The CDR3 totals 15 residues. In nucleotides, the CDR3 is TGTGCCAGCAGCGTTACCGGGACAGGGGGCGATGGAGCTTTCTTT. Its translation: CASSVTGTGGDGAFF.

The chain carries TRBV4-1 and TRBJ1-4; D is possibly TRBD1 (6 bases). The CDR3 covers 16 residues. CDR1 MGHRA and CDR2 YSYEKL come from the germline V gene. The ends were cut back, 0 bases at V and 5 bases at J, with 13 bases in the middle. The CDR3 DNA is TGCGCCAGCAGCCAAGATTTTCAGGGGTCGAATGAAAAACTGTTTTTT. It encodes CASSQDFQGSNEKLFF.

This clone was recorded once. The CDR3 DNA reads as TGTGCCAGCAGCCCTACCCTCGGGAATGAGCAGTTCTTC. It translates to CASSPTLGNEQFF. The chain is built from TRBV7-3 and TRBJ2-1; D gene uncertain. Trimming shortened V by 5 bases and J by 7 bases, and 12 bases separated the two germline ends. Germline V lookup: CDR1 SGHTA, CDR2 FQGTGA. CDR3 size: 13 residues. The whole variable domain, remainder taken from reference TRBV7-3 and TRBJ2-1, is GAGVSQTPSNKVTEKGKYVELRCDPISGHTALYWYRQSLGQGPEFLIYFQGTGAADDSGLPNDRFFAVRPEGSVSTLKIQRTERGDSAVYLCASSPTLGNEQFFGPGTRLTVL.

The chain is built from TRBV27 and TRBJ2-7; D ambiguous. CDR3 size: 14 residues. The V end was cut by 2 bases, the J end by 5 bases, with 13 bases between. CDR1 and CDR2 from the germline V gene are MNHEY and SMNVEV (reference sequence). The CDR3 loop reads CASSLAPGFNEQYF. DNA for the CDR3: TGTGCCAGCAGTTTAGCGCCCGGGTTCAACGAGCAGTACTTC.